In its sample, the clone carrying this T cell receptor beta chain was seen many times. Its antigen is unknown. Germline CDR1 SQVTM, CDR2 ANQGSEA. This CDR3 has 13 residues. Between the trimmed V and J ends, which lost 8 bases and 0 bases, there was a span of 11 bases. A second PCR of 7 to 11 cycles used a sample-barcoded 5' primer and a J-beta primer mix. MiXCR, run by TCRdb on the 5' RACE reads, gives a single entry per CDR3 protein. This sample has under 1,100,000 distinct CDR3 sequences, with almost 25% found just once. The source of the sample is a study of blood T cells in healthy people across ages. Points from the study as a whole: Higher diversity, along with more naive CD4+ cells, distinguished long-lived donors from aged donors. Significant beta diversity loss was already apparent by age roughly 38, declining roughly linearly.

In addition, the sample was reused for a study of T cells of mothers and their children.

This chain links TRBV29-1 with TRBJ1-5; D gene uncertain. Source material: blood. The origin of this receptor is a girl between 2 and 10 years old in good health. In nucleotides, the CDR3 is TGCAGCCGGGGAGGCTTTAGCAATCAGCCCCAGCATTTT. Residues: CSRGGFSNQPQHF.